This is a list of T cell receptor beta chains from one sample in a study of graft-versus-host responses after intestinal transplantation. Which antigens these TCRs recognize remains unknown. Libraries were prepared by immunoSEQ multiplex PCR; TCRdb keeps only in-frame clonotypes and omits some of them. This table holds more than 65,000 clones, 84% found once. This sample comprised unstimulated CD4+ T cells sorted from spleen or lymph node cells, obtained before transplant. All receptors derive from a human donor who was the organ donor for an intestinal transplant. The CDR3 runs from the conserved cysteine through the conserved F or W. Each record gives: CDR3 DNA, CDR3 protein, clone size, D gene, J gene, V gene. D genes are given only for firm matches. Not every row has a clone size; where given, it reads once, few, many or a size class.

TGTGCCAGCGGGAAGGACACTTCAACGGATGGCTACACCTTC | CASGKDTSTDGYTF | . | . | TRBJ1-2 | TRBV28
TGTGCCAGCAGTCGCCTACAGGGGGCGTCCTACAATGAGCAGTTCTTC | CASSRLQGASYNEQFF | once | TRBD1 | TRBJ2-1 | TRBV28
TGTGCCAGCAGGGAAACAGGTGTAAATCAGCCCCAGCATTTT | CASRETGVNQPQHF | once | . | TRBJ1-5 | TRBV6-5
TGCAGTGTTGGGGGCGACAATGAGCAGTTCTTC | CSVGGDNEQFF | . | . | TRBJ2-1 | TRBV20-1
TGTGCCAGCAGCCCGGGGCGGAGACTAGGGAACAATGAGCAGTTCTTC | CASSPGRRLGNNEQFF | . | . | TRBJ2-1 | TRBV11-2
TGTGCTAGCAGCCGGGACAGGGTTTCACCCCTCCACTTT | CASSRDRVSPLHF | . | TRBD1 | TRBJ1-6 | TRBV7-7
TGCGCCAGCAGCTTAGGCAGGGGGCAGATGAACACTGAAGCTTTCTTT | CASSLGRGQMNTEAFF | . | TRBD1 | TRBJ1-1 | TRBV5-1
TGTGCCTGGAGTTGGGCCCGGACAGGGAAAGGCCGCATGCATAATTCACCCCTCCACTTT | CAWSWARTGKGRMHNSPLHF | . | TRBD1 | TRBJ1-6 | TRBV30
TGTGCCAGCAGTGCGGACAGGGGACAAGATACGCAGTATTTT | CASSADRGQDTQYF | . | TRBD1 | TRBJ2-3 | TRBV2
TGTGCCAGCAGATCGTTTGGAAACACCATATATTTT | CASRSFGNTIYF | . | . | TRBJ1-3 | TRBV6-5
TGTGCCAGCAGCTTGGCCCTAGCGGGGCCCACAGATACGCAGTATTTT | CASSLALAGPTDTQYF | . | TRBD2 | TRBJ2-3 | TRBV5-5
TGTGCCAGCAGCAGTCGACAAGGGGGCTTTAGCAATCAGCCCCAGCATTTT | CASSSRQGGFSNQPQHF | . | TRBD1 | TRBJ1-5 | TRBV7-2
TGTGCCAGCACCCCTCCTGGCCGGGGATGCAATCAGCCCCAGCATTTT | CASTPPGRGCNQPQHF | . | . | TRBJ1-5 | TRBV21-1
TGTGCCTGGAGTGTATTAGCGGGGAATCGGGAGACCCAGTACTTC | CAWSVLAGNRETQYF | few | TRBD2 | TRBJ2-5 | TRBV30
TGTGCCAGCCGAGGCGCCGGGGAGCTGTTTTTT | CASRGAGELFF | . | . | TRBJ2-2 | TRBV2
TGTGCCAGCAGCTTTGGAGATTTAGGCTACACCTTC | CASSFGDLGYTF | . | . | TRBJ1-2 | TRBV11-2
TGTGCCAGCAGCGTAACGGGACAGGGCTATGGCTACACCTTC | CASSVTGQGYGYTF | . | TRBD1 | TRBJ1-2 | TRBV9
TGTGCCAGCAGCCAGGGAGGGGAGGGTGAAAAACTGTTTTTT | CASSQGGEGEKLFF | few | . | TRBJ1-4 | TRBV6-5
TGTGCCAGCAGTGCACAGGGGAACTATTATAATTCACCCCTCCACTTT | CASSAQGNYYNSPLHF | . | TRBD1 | TRBJ1-6 | TRBV6-1
TGCGCCAGCAGGCTACCCTTGGGGACTCCGAACACCGGGGAGCTGTTTTTT | CASRLPLGTPNTGELFF | once | . | TRBJ2-2 | TRBV10-2
TGTGCCAGTAGTATACTGGGCCTTGCTGGGGCCAACGTCCTGACTTTC | CASSILGLAGANVLTF | few | . | TRBJ2-6 | TRBV19
TGTGCCAGCAGTGTGGAGGCGTGGAACACTGAAGCTTTCTTT | CASSVEAWNTEAFF | . | . | TRBJ1-1 | TRBV6-1
TGTGCCAGCAGTTACTCGGGGGGGCAAAACATTCAGTACTTC | CASSYSGGQNIQYF | . | . | TRBJ2-4 | TRBV6-5
TGTGCCAGTAGTATTTCCGGGGGGAGAGAGACCCAGTACTTC | CASSISGGRETQYF | once | TRBD2 | TRBJ2-5 | TRBV19
TGTGCTAGCATACCGGGCCCCGGGGGGACCCAGTACTTC | CASIPGPGGTQYF | . | . | TRBJ2-5 | TRBV7-7
TGTGCCAGCAGCTCGAGAGCGGGCTCAAGCACAGATACGCAGTATTTT | CASSSRAGSSTDTQYF | once | . | TRBJ2-3 | TRBV7-8
TGTGCCAGCAGTGGGGCAGATAATTCACCCCTCCACTTT | CASSGADNSPLHF | . | . | TRBJ1-6 | TRBV6-1
TGCGCCAGCAGTGACGCGGGGGGCTGGACAGATACGCAGTATTTT | CASSDAGGWTDTQYF | . | TRBD2 | TRBJ2-3 | TRBV5-1
TGTGCCAGCTCACCCCGGGACACGTCCTATGGCTACACCTTC | CASSPRDTSYGYTF | . | . | TRBJ1-2 | TRBV18
TGTGCCAGCAGCGTAGTGTTAGCCGGGGAGCTGTTTTTT | CASSVVLAGELFF | . | . | TRBJ2-2 | TRBV9
TGTGCCAGCAGCCCGGTGGGGGCCGGCTACACCTTC | CASSPVGAGYTF | . | . | TRBJ1-2 | TRBV7-9
TGTGCCAGCAGCTTGGGGAGGGGCGAATACAATGAGCAGTTCTTC | CASSLGRGEYNEQFF | . | TRBD2 | TRBJ2-1 | TRBV6-6
TGTGCCAGCAGTTCTCGCAGCGGGGGCCCCTGGGATACGCAGTATTTT | CASSSRSGGPWDTQYF | . | TRBD2 | TRBJ2-3 | TRBV28
TGTGCCAGCAGTCTCGAAGAGACCCAGTACTTC | CASSLEETQYF | . | . | TRBJ2-5 | TRBV25-1
TGTGCTAGTCAATTTAGCGGGCAAGAGACCCAGTACTTC | CASQFSGQETQYF | few | TRBD2 | TRBJ2-5 | TRBV12-5
TGTGCCACCAGCGGACAGGGTCGGTTGGGTGGCTACACCTTC | CATSGQGRLGGYTF | . | TRBD1 | TRBJ1-2 | TRBV15
TGTGCCAGCACCCTAATAGCGGGGGCTTCTGGAAACACCATATATTTT | CASTLIAGASGNTIYF | few | . | TRBJ1-3 | TRBV4-2
TGTGCCAGCAGCTTATCCCAGGGTTTGGGTTTGAAAGACACTGAAGCTTTCTTT | CASSLSQGLGLKDTEAFF | . | . | TRBJ1-1 | TRBV7-9